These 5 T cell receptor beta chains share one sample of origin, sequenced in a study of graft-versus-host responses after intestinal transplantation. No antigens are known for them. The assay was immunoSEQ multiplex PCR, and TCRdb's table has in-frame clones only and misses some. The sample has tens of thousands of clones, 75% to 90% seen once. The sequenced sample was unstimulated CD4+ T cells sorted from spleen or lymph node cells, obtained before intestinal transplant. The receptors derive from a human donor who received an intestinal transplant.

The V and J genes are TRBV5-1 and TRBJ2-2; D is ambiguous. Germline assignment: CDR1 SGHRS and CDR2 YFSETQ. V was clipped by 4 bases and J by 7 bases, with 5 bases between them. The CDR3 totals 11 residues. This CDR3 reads CASSIDGELFF. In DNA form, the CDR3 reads TGCGCCAGCAGCATAGACGGGGAGCTGTTTTTT.

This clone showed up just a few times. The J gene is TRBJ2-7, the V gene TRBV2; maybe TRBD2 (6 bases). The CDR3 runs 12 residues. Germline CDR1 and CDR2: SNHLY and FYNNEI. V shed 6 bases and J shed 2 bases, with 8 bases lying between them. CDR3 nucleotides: TGTGCCAGCAGGGAGGGACCCTACGAGCAGTACTTC. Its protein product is CASREGPYEQYF.

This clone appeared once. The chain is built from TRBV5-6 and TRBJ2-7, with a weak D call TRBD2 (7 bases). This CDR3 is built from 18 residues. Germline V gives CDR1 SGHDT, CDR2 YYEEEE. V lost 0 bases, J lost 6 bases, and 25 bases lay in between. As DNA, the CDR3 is TGTGCCAGCAGCTTGGTAGTGGGGGTAGGGGGGGCGAGGTCCGAGCAGTACTTC. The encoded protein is CASSLVVGVGGARSEQYF.

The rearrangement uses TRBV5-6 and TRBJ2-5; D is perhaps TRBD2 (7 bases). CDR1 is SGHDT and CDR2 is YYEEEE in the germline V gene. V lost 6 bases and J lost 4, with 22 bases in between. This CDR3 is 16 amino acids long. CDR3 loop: CASTPLGGATTETQYF. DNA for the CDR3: TGTGCCAGCACCCCGTTAGGGGGGGCCACCACAGAGACCCAGTACTTC. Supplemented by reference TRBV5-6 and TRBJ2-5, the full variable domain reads DAGVTQSPTHLIKTRGQQVTLRCSPKSGHDTVSWYQQALGQGPQFIFQYYEEEERQRGNFPDRFSGHQFPNYSSELNVNALLLGDSALYLCASTPLGGATTETQYFGPGTRLLVL.

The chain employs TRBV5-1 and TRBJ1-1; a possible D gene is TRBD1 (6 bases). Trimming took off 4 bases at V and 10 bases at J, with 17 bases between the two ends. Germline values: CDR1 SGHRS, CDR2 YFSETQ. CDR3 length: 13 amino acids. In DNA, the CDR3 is TGCGCCAGCAGCCGGGACACCTTTCCTGGAGCTTTCTTT. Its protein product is CASSRDTFPGAFF.